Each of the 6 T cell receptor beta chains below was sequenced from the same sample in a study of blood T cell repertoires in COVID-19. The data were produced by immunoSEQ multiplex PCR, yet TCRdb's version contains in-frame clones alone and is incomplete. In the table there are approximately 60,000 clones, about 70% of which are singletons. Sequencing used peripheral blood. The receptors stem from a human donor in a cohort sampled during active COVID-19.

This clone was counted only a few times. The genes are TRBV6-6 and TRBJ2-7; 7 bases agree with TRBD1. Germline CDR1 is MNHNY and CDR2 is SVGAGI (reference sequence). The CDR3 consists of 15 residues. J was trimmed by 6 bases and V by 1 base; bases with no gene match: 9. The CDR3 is CASSYLVTGLSEQYF. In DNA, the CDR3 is TGTGCCAGCAGTTACTTGGTGACAGGGCTGTCCGAGCAGTACTTC.

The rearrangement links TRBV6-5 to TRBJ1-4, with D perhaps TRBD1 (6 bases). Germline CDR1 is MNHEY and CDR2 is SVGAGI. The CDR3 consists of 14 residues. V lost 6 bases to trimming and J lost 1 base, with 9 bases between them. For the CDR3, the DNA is TGTGCCAGCAGGTGGACAGAAACTAATGAAAAACTGTTTTTT. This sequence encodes CASRWTETNEKLFF.

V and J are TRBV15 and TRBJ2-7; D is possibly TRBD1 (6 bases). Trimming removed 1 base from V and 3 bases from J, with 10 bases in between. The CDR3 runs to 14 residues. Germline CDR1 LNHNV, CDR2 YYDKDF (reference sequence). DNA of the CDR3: TGTGCCACCAGCAGAGCAGGACAGAACTACGAGCAGTACTTC. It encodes CATSRAGQNYEQYF.

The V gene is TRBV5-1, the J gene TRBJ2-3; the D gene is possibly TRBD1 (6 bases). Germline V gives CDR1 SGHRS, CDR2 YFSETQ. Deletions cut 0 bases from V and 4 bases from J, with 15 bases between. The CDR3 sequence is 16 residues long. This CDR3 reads CASSLALGRGPDTQYF. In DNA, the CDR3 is TGCGCCAGCAGCTTGGCTCTGGGCAGGGGTCCAGATACGCAGTATTTT. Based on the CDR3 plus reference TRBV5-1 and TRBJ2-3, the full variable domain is KAGVTQTPRYLIKTRGQQVTLSCSPISGHRSVSWYQQTPGQGLQFLFEYFSETQRNKGNFPGRFSGRQFSNSRSEMNVSTLELGDSALYLCASSLALGRGPDTQYFGPGTRLTVL.

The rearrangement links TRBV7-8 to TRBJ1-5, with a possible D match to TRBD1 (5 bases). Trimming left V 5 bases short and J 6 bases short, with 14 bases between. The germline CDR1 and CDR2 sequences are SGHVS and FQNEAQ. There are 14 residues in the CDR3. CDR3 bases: TGTGCCAGCAGCCTCGGCGGGGCTGCTCAGCCCCAGCATTTT. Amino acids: CASSLGGAAQPQHF.

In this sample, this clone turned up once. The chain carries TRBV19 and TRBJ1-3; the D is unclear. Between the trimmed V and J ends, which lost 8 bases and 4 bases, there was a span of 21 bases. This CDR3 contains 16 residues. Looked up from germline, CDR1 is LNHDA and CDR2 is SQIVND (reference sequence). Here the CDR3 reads CASDLGWRRPGNTIYF. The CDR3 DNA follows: TGTGCCAGTGATTTGGGTTGGCGGAGACCCGGAAACACCATATATTTT.